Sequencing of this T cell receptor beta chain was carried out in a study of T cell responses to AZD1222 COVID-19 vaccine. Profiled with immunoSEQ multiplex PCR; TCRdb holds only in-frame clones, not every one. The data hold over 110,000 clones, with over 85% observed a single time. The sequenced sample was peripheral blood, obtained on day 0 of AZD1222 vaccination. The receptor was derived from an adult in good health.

The CDR3 sequence is CASTYAPSGYGYTF. DNA for the CDR3: TGTGCCAGCACCTACGCACCAAGTGGCTATGGCTACACCTTC. The chain employs TRBV28 and TRBJ1-2; no clear D gene. V lost 7 bases to trimming and J lost 4 bases, with 16 bases between them. Germline values: CDR1 MDHEN, CDR2 SYDVKM. The CDR3 contains 14 residues.